This T cell receptor beta chain came from a study of blood T cell repertoires in COVID-19. The cohort comprised adults aged 18 to 89 years residing in approximately 25 US areas. With 5 bases removed from V and 3 bases from J, the gap between germline ends came to 10 bases. Per germline, CDR1 SEHNR and CDR2 FQNEAQ (reference sequence). The CDR3 is 14 amino acids. Original analysis: Amplified reference gene primers provided the basis for estimating nucleated cell counts. Assay: immunoSEQ multiplex PCR; the TCRdb copy retains only in-frame clones and omits some. V, J and clone size are those of that table, while D and trimming were read from the DNA. Among around 58,000 clones listed, around 89% were seen once.

The genes are TRBV7-9 and TRBJ2-2, with a tentative D call TRBD1 (6 bases). The source of this sequence is a woman between 40 and 55 years old who had recovered from COVID-19. The sequencing input was PBMCs or T cells enriched from blood (not recorded which). CDR3: CASSAGTHTGELFF. CDR3 bases: TGTGCCAGCAGCGCCGGGACACACACCGGGGAGCTGTTTTTT.